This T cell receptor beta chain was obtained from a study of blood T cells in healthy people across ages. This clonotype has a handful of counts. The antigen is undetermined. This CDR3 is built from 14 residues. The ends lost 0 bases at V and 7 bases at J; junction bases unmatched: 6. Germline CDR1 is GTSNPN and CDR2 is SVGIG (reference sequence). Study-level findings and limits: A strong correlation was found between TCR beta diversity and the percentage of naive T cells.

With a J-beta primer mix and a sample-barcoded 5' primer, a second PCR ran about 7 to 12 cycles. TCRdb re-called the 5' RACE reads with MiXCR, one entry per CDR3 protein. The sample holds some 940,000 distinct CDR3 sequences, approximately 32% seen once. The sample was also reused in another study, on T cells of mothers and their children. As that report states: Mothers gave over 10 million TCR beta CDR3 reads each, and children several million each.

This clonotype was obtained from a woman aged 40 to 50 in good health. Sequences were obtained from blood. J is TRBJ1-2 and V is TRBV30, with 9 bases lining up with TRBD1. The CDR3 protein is CAWSVGTGFGGYTF. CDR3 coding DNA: TGTGCCTGGAGTGTAGGGACAGGGTTTGGTGGCTACACCTTC.